The sequence of this T cell receptor beta chain was determined in a study of breast tumors, draining lymph nodes, adjacent tissues (dated by TCRdb to the mid-2010s). For the wider study: In breast cancer patients, the study compared the TCR beta repertoires of tumor, adjacent nontumor tissue and axillary lymph nodes. The study aimed to assess the relationships and possible T-cell exchange between tumor, surrounding tissue and draining lymph node repertoires in human breast cancer. The paper's findings and limits, for the study overall: The data were judged consistent with most tumor T cells deriving from the lymph node and then expanding within tumor tissue. The similarity between tumor and nontumor tissue repertoires was significantly greater in luminal-like breast cancer than in basal-like breast cancer. T-cell repertoire diversity in tumors was found to be lower than in lymph nodes but higher than in nontumor tissue, and preferential V and J gene usage was observed. Rather than being directly demonstrated, the conclusion that tumor T cells originate in lymph nodes was presented as consistent with a hypothesis.

The table lists this clonotype with many counts. The antigen it recognizes is unknown. Per-nucleotide qualities are absent, and no much larger clonotype sits a single base away. Lymph node samples came from the axillary draining lymph nodes of breast cancer patients. V drops 0 bases and J drops 0 bases, leaving 6 bases in between. Sequences MNHNY (CDR1) and SVGAGI (CDR2) are obtained from the germline V gene (reference sequence). There are 14 amino acids in the CDR3, from cysteine to phenylalanine inclusive. Only the CDR3 portion is preserved as DNA: 42 bases, with reading frame beginning at the first base. Sequencing instrument: Illumina HiSeq 2000. Multiplex PCR amplification was used to build the TCR beta chain libraries. High-throughput sequencing was used to analyze the amplified TCR beta chain products. The raw public data were reprocessed by TCRdb itself: fastp quality trimming at Q25, MiXCR clonotype calling, in-frame beta chains only. Each CDR3 protein gets just one entry, which takes the most common genes and DNA from the rows behind it. The sample contains around 130,000 distinct CDR3 sequences, about 20% of them found a single time. Around 3.5% of the sample belongs to the ten largest clones.

This TCR came from a female donor with breast cancer. Some clones in this sample may be carry-over from other donors' samples. This sequence uses TRBV6-6 and TRBJ2-7, with an unclear D gene assignment. The material sequenced was axillary lymph node tissue. The CDR3 has the sequence CASSYSSISYEQYF. The sequenced DNA: TGTGCCAGCAGTTACTCCAGTATCTCCTACGAGCAGTACTTC.